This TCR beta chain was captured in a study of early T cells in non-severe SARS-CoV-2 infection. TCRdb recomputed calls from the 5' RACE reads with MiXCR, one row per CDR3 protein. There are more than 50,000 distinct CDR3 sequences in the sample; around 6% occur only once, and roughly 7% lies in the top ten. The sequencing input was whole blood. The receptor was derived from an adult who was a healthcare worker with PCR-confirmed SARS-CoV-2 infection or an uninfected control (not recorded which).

CDR3 in amino acids: CASSQIGPGELFF. The CDR3 DNA is TGTGCCAGCAGCCAGATAGGGCCCGGGGAGCTGTTTTTT. V and J are TRBV5-4 and TRBJ2-2; D uncertain. This CDR3 is 13 amino acids long. V was cut by 4 bases and J by 6 bases, with 10 bases left in between. Germline assignment: CDR1 SGHNT and CDR2 YYREEE (reference sequence). The variable domain in full, completed from reference TRBV5-4 and TRBJ2-2, reads ETGVTQSPTHLIKTRGQQVTLRCSSQSGHNTVSWYQQALGQGPQFIFQYYREEENGRGNFPPRFSGLQFPNYSSELNVNALELDDSALYLCASSQIGPGELFFGEGSRLTVL.